This T cell receptor (beta chain) came from a study of blood T cell repertoires in COVID-19. This table comes from immunoSEQ multiplex PCR, and its TCRdb copy is limited to in-frame clones, with some not included. Of 150,000 to 200,000 clones in the sample, 70% to 85% were seen once. V lost 5 bases to trimming and J lost 3 bases, with 13 bases between them. The germline CDR1 and CDR2 sequences are MNHEY and SVGAGI. The CDR3 is 14 residues long. The chain links TRBV6-5 to TRBJ1-1; weak D call: TRBD1 (5 bases). Material for sequencing was PBMCs or T cells enriched from blood (not recorded which). The origin of this receptor is a man aged 50 or older who had recovered from COVID-19. The CDR3 is CASSPTVEDTEAFF. The CDR3, as DNA: TGTGCCAGCAGTCCGACAGTAGAGGACACTGAAGCTTTCTTT.